One sample yielded the 20 T cell receptor beta chains listed below, sequenced in a study of radiation and T cells in renal cell carcinoma. Repertoires were generated with immunoSEQ multiplex PCR, while TCRdb's copy carries only in-frame clones and drops some. The table has approximately 100,000 clones, 75% to 90% seen once; the top ten hold about 7.9%. Time point reported: baseline pretreatment blood. Treatment reported: 15 Gy SBRT to primary tumor, nephrectomy 4 weeks later. The specimen comprised blood, sampled from a patient whose treatment included radiotherapy and nephrectomy. The receptors were sampled from a man aged 50 or older with renal cell carcinoma.

The V and J genes are TRBV4-3 and TRBJ2-5; TRBD2 might be the D (5 bases). The germline V gene encodes CDR1 LGHNA and CDR2 YSLEER. Trimming shortened V by 0 bases and J by 2 bases, and 13 bases separated the two germline ends. This CDR3 region has 16 residues. DNA for the CDR3: TGCGCCAGCAGCCAAGATCGGGTCGGGGAACAAGAGACCCAGTACTTC. It encodes CASSQDRVGEQETQYF.

V and J are TRBV5-1 and TRBJ1-1; D uncertain. The CDR3 spans 12 residues. V lost 0 bases and J lost 3, with 3 bases in between. CDR1 and CDR2 (germline): SGHRS, YFSETQ. CDR3 DNA sequence: TGCGCCAGCAGCTTGGCTGACACTGAAGCTTTCTTT. This gives the protein CASSLADTEAFF.

This clone has only a few counts. This chain links TRBV5-1 with TRBJ2-5; D uncertain. Trimming removed 2 bases from V and 5 bases from J, with 10 bases in between. The CDR3 runs to 13 residues. In germline, CDR1 is SGHRS, CDR2 YFSETQ. The CDR3 DNA follows: TGCGCCAGCAGCTTTACCCCGAGTGAGACCCAGTACTTC. Protein: CASSFTPSETQYF.

The CDR3 sequence: CASSHRGPYNEQFF. The CDR3 nucleotides read TGTGCCAGCAGCCACAGGGGCCCCTACAATGAGCAGTTCTTC. The rearrangement uses TRBV6-5 and TRBJ2-1; 7 bases are shared with TRBD1. Germline V gene lookup returns CDR1 MNHEY and CDR2 SVGAGI. CDR3 length equals 14 residues. J lost 2 bases, V lost 6 bases, and 4 bases had no gene match.

The CDR3 region has the DNA TGTGCCAGCAGTTTATCCTCCGGCGGCTATGGCTACACCTTC. Translating gives CASSLSSGGYGYTF. The rearrangement joins TRBV28 to TRBJ1-2; the D is unclear. The CDR3 spans 14 residues. V shed 1 base and J shed 4 bases, with 10 bases lying between them. Germline CDR1 and CDR2: MDHEN and SYDVKM.

This clone was found once. The V gene is TRBV6-6, the J gene TRBJ1-6; D unclear. This CDR3 is 11 amino acids long. Trimming took off 1 base at V and 8 bases at J, with 0 bases between the two ends. Germline V gene lookup returns CDR1 MNHNY and CDR2 SVGAGI (reference sequence). CDR3: CASSYYSPLHF. The CDR3 DNA is TGTGCCAGCAGTTACTATTCACCCCTCCACTTT.

Notes on this clone: The junction differs from germline at one of its ends, possibly a read error. This chain connects TRBV10-3 to TRBJ2-7; D remains unclear. CDR1 and CDR2 from the germline V gene are ENHRY and SYGVKD. The CDR3 has 13 residues. Here the CDR3 reads CASSSGSLDEQYF. The CDR3, as DNA: TGTGCCAGCAGTTCCGGCAGCCTCGACGAGCAGTACTTC.

In this sample, this clone turned up once. V and J are TRBV6-6 and TRBJ1-2, with a possible D match to TRBD1 (5 bases). The V gene lost 11 bases and the J gene lost 4 bases, with 17 bases spanning the gap. The CDR3 contains 13 residues. Germline V gives CDR1 MNHNY, CDR2 SVGAGI (reference sequence). The DNA of the CDR3 is TGTGCCGCAGGCAGGGTGGGTAGCTATGGCTACACCTTC. Translation gives CAAGRVGSYGYTF.

CDR3 sequence (DNA): TGTGCCAGCAGCTTAGCCCCAGTAGAGCAGGGTGGCTACACCTTC. This encodes CASSLAPVEQGGYTF. V usage is TRBV7-2 and J usage is TRBJ1-2, with D possibly being TRBD1 (5 bases). The CDR3 sequence is 15 residues long. Germline assignment: CDR1 SGHTA and CDR2 FQGNSA. Trimming removed 0 bases from V and 7 bases from J, with 15 bases in between. The whole variable domain, remainder taken from reference TRBV7-2 and TRBJ1-2, is GAGVSQSPSNKVTEKGKDVELRCDPISGHTALYWYRQSLGQGLEFLIYFQGNSAPDKSGLPSDRFSAERTGGSVSTLTIQRTQQEDSAVYLCASSLAPVEQGGYTFGSGTRLTVV.

The chain combines TRBV19 with TRBJ2-1, with 7 bases that match TRBD1. The CDR3 runs 18 residues. Germline values: CDR1 LNHDA, CDR2 SQIVND (reference sequence). The junction had 15 bases not matched to a gene; V was cut back by 7 bases and J by 0 bases. This CDR3 is CASTYRGLRSDSYNEQFF. The CDR3 DNA is TGTGCCAGTACATACAGGGGTCTTCGATCCGACTCCTACAATGAGCAGTTCTTC.

The V and J genes are TRBV10-2 and TRBJ2-5; 9 bases match TRBD1. From germline, CDR1 is WSHSY and CDR2 SAAADI. With V trimmed by 7 bases and J by 5 bases, 8 bases remained unmatched. The CDR3 contains 14 residues. CDR3 protein: CASNGQGSSETQYF. CDR3 DNA: TGCGCCAGCAACGGACAGGGGTCAAGCGAGACCCAGTACTTC.

This clone was observed a handful of times. The rearrangement uses TRBV7-9 and TRBJ2-3, with 13 bases that match TRBD2. This CDR3 region has 17 residues. The V gene end was trimmed by 5 bases and the J gene end by 0 bases; junction bases not matched to a gene: 5. In germline, CDR1 is SEHNR, CDR2 FQNEAQ (reference sequence). CDR3 sequence reads: CASSGTSGTISTDTQYF. The CDR3, as DNA: TGTGCCAGCAGCGGGACTAGCGGGACCATCAGCACAGATACGCAGTATTTT. The full variable domain, its missing parts supplied by reference TRBV7-9 and TRBJ2-3, is DTGVSQNPRHKITKRGQNVTFRCDPISEHNRLYWYRQTLGQGPEFLTYFQNEAQLEKSRLLSDRFSAERPKGSFSTLEIQRTEQGDSAMYLCASSGTSGTISTDTQYFGPGTRLTVL.

This sequence joins TRBV28 and TRBJ2-7; TRBD2 matches at 11 bases. The CDR3 length is 16 residues. The V and J ends lost 6 bases and 7 bases, in that order; junction bases with no gene match: 14. Looked up from germline, CDR1 is MDHEN and CDR2 is SYDVKM. The chain's CDR3 is CASRRGVAGGLEEQYF. The CDR3 region has the DNA TGTGCCAGCAGAAGAGGGGTAGCGGGAGGGTTGGAGGAGCAGTACTTC. Looking up the rest from reference TRBV28 and TRBJ2-7 gives the full variable domain: DVKVTQSSRYLVKRTGEKVFLECVQDMDHENMFWYRQDPGLGLRLIYFSYDVKMKEKGDIPEGYSVSREKKERFSLILESASTNQTSMYLCASRRGVAGGLEEQYFGPGTRLTVT.

This chain connects TRBV5-4 to TRBJ2-3; 10 positions match TRBD2. Germline CDR1 and CDR2: SGHNT and YYREEE (reference sequence). V gave up 3 bases and J gave up 4 bases; unmatched junction bases: 5. This CDR3 is 15 amino acids long. CDR3 sequence reads: CASSWSGGVADTQYF. The CDR3 region has the DNA TGTGCCAGCAGCTGGAGCGGGGGGGTGGCAGATACGCAGTATTTT. The full variable domain, with the rest looked up from reference TRBV5-4 and TRBJ2-3, is ETGVTQSPTHLIKTRGQQVTLRCSSQSGHNTVSWYQQALGQGPQFIFQYYREEENGRGNFPPRFSGLQFPNYSSELNVNALELDDSALYLCASSWSGGVADTQYFGPGTRLTVL.

This clone was picked up one time. The chain is built from TRBV5-1 and TRBJ2-1; tentative D call: TRBD1 (7 bases). Germline-derived CDR1 and CDR2 are SGHRS and YFSETQ. The CDR3 runs 14 residues. V was trimmed by 0 bases and J by 7 bases, leaving 11 bases between them. The CDR3 sequence is CASSLESGGNEQFF. The CDR3 coding sequence is TGCGCCAGCAGCTTGGAATCAGGGGGGAATGAGCAGTTCTTC.

This rearrangement joins TRBV7-2 to TRBJ1-5; the D gene is possibly TRBD1 (6 bases). In germline, CDR1 is SGHTA, CDR2 FQGNSA. This CDR3 has 15 amino acids. Trimming removed 3 bases from V and 6 bases from J, with 15 bases in between. The CDR3 reads CASSFEQGWGQPQHF. CDR3 sequence (DNA): TGTGCCAGCAGCTTTGAACAGGGTTGGGGTCAGCCCCAGCATTTT.

V is TRBV5-6 and J is TRBJ2-2, with D possibly being TRBD2 (5 bases). Trimming removed 1 base from V and 4 bases from J, with 8 bases in between. The germline V gene has CDR1 SGHDT and CDR2 YYEEEE. The CDR3 covers 14 residues. CDR3 bases: TGTGCCAGCAGCTTGTTCGCGGGCACCGGGGAGCTGTTTTTT. Protein: CASSLFAGTGELFF.

The chain recombines TRBV6-1 with TRBJ2-7; the match to TRBD2 covers 9 bases. Germline trimming cut 7 bases from V and 2 bases from J; bases unmatched to any gene: 6. CDR1 and CDR2 from the germline V gene are MNHNS and SASEGT. The CDR3 is 14 residues long. CDR3 loop: CASKAAGGAYEQYF. The DNA for the CDR3 is TGTGCCAGCAAGGCTGCGGGGGGGGCCTACGAGCAGTACTTC.

V is TRBV7-2 and J is TRBJ2-7, with TRBD2 matching 7 bases. The CDR3 totals 15 residues. Germline V gene sequence: CDR1 SGHTA, CDR2 FQGNSA. J lost 0 bases, V lost 3 bases, and 5 bases had no gene match. The CDR3, as DNA: TGTGCCAGCAGCTTCCTAGCGGTGAGCTCCTACGAGCAGTACTTC. It codes for CASSFLAVSSYEQYF.

The chain couples TRBV6-1 to TRBJ1-1, with D possibly matching TRBD1 (6 bases). CDR1 and CDR2 from the germline V gene are MNHNS and SASEGT. Between the trimmed V and J ends, which lost 6 bases and 1 base, there was a span of 15 bases. CDR3 length equals 15 residues. Here the CDR3 reads CASRDTGTPNTEAFF. The CDR3, as DNA: TGTGCCAGCAGGGATACAGGGACACCGAACACTGAAGCTTTCTTT.